The present TCR beta chain was sequenced within a study of metastatic and nonmetastatic thyroid tumors. This CDR3 is built from 16 residues. Trimming cost V 0 bases and J 4 bases, with 15 bases left between them. Germline values: CDR1 MGHRA, CDR2 YSYEKL. Study-level points and caveats: It was reported that TCR beta diversity was significantly higher in malignant thyroid tumors than benign nodules, in blood and tumor.

Thyroid surgery was preceded by no treatment in any patient. From the PCR reads, TCRdb re-called clones with MiXCR. This sample carries approximately 16,000 clones, roughly a fifth of them seen once, and the ten largest clones take roughly 14%. This clone has at least ten counts. Its target is not known. The chain has TRBV4-1 and TRBJ1-2; D is ambiguous. Sequenced material: blood. The TCR originated in a female donor with papillary thyroid cancer or a benign thyroid nodule (not recorded which). Some clones in this sample may be carry-over from other donors' samples. The CDR3 sequence: CASSQEGAIYLYGYTF. The CDR3 region has the DNA TGCGCCAGCAGCCAAGAAGGCGCCATCTACCTCTATGGCTACACCTTC.